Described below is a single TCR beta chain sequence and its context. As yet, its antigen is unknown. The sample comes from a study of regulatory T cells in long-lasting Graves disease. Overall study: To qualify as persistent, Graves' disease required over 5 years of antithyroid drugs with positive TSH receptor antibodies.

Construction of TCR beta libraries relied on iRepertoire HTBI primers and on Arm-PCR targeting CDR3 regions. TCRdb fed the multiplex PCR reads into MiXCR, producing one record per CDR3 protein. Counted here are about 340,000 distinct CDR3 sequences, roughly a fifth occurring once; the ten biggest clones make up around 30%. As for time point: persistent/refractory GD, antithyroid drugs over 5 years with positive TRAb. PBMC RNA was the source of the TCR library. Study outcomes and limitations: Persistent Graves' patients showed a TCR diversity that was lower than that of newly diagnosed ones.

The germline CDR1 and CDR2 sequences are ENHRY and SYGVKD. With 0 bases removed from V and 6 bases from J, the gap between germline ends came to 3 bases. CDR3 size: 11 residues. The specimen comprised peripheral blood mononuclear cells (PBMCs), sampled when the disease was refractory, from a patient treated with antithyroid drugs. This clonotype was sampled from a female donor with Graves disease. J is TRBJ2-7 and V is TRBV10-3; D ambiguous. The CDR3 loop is CAISESVEQYF. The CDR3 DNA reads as TGTGCCATCAGTGAGTCTGTCGAGCAGTACTTC.